Listed below are T cell receptor beta chains from one sample, sequenced in a study of blood T cells in healthy people across ages. MiXCR, run by TCRdb on the 5' RACE reads, gives a single entry per CDR3 protein. The table records fewer than 900,000 distinct CDR3 sequences, about 42% of them present only once. The sample comprised blood. All receptors come from a woman aged 60 to 75 in good health. Both conserved end residues are part of each CDR3. The D gene is left open where the match is weak. Only some rows state a clone size, as once, few, many or a class for expanded clones.

clone_size	v_call	d_call	j_call	cdr3_aa	cdr3_nt
.	TRBV12-3/TRBV12-4	TRBD1	TRBJ2-1	CASSYRDRQFF	TGTGCCAGCAGCTACCGGGACAGGCAGTTCTTC
once	TRBV4-1	.	TRBJ1-2	CASSQDRALDGYTF	TGTGCCAGCAGCCAAGATAGGGCTCTGGATGGCTACACCTTC
few	TRBV7-2	.	TRBJ2-7	CASSLAVGQGSYEQYF	TGTGCCAGCAGCTTAGCAGTTGGCCAGGGGTCCTACGAGCAGTACTTC
few	TRBV7-3	TRBD2	TRBJ2-3	CASSRSGGPDTQYF	TGTGCCAGCAGCCGAAGCGGGGGGCCAGATACGCAGTATTTT
.	TRBV4-1	TRBD2	TRBJ2-3	CASSQDSSGVTDTQYF	TGCGCCAGCAGCCAAGACTCTAGCGGGGTCACAGATACGCAGTATTTT
.	TRBV12-3/TRBV12-4	.	TRBJ1-5	CASSVEYSNQPQHF	TGTGCCAGCAGTGTAGAGTACAGTAATCAGCCCCAGCATTTT
.	TRBV20-1	.	TRBJ2-7	CSARERLTETYEQYF	TGCAGTGCTAGAGAAAGACTAACCGAAACCTACGAGCAGTACTTC
.	TRBV5-1	.	TRBJ1-1	CASKVTGAENTEAFF	TGCGCCAGCAAGGTTACGGGCGCGGAGAACACTGAAGCTTTCTTT
.	TRBV7-9	TRBD1	TRBJ2-1	CASSDRDRHYNEQFF	TGTGCCAGCAGCGACCGGGACAGGCATTACAATGAGCAGTTCTTC
.	TRBV6-5	.	TRBJ1-2	CASSSTDSYGYTF	TGTGCCAGCAGTTCCACGGACAGCTATGGCTACACCTTC